Listed below are T cell receptor beta chains from one sample, sequenced in a study of T cells expressing NK-cell markers. TCRdb re-called the 5' RACE reads and gives one entry per CDR3 protein, without DNA. This listing includes 500,000 to 700,000 distinct CDR3 sequences. Input material: blood T cells: a sorted CD56 or NKG2C T cell subset, CD4+ or CD8+ T cells, or bulk PBMC T cells (not recorded which). The origin of the receptors is a man between 18 and 35 years old in good health. Both conserved end residues are part of each CDR3. The order of the fields is J gene, V gene, CDR3 protein.

TRBJ1-4	TRBV20-1	CSARTHSATNEKLFF
TRBJ2-3	TRBV5-1	CASSRTREGGADTQYF
TRBJ1-5	TRBV1	CTSSQAVYSNQPQHF
TRBJ2-3	TRBV15	CATSRDPRVWTDTQYF
TRBJ2-7	TRBV12-3/TRBV12-4	CASSKQGLGLAGSYEQYF
TRBJ1-5	TRBV20-1	CSAEQGSNQPQHF
TRBJ2-3	TRBV13	CASSLSLAGVGDTQYF
TRBJ2-6	TRBV25-1	CASSDVETWGANVLTF
TRBJ2-5	TRBV6-2/TRBV6-3	CASSYNPRQGQGIGRETQYF
TRBJ1-3	TRBV27	CASSSRDRGPSGGNTIYF
TRBJ1-3	TRBV20-1	CSARDPTGGGGNTIYF
TRBJ2-2	TRBV9	CASMPGQGFPGELFF
TRBJ1-3	TRBV12-3/TRBV12-4	CATWDSPSGNTIYF
TRBJ2-1	TRBV5-5	CASSSVREQFF
TRBJ2-3	TRBV7-9	CASSPRQELVSDTQYF
TRBJ2-1	TRBV9	CASSPKWGGLAADNEQFF
TRBJ2-7	TRBV5-1	CASSLARSGFNEQYF
TRBJ2-1	TRBV2	CASSPRLVSNEQFF
TRBJ1-5	TRBV19	CASSPRTGAYSNQPQHF
TRBJ2-1	TRBV10-3	CAISETSGSTFDEQFF
TRBJ2-1	TRBV6-6	CASTMTSLGEQFF
TRBJ2-1	TRBV12-5	CASGLVPGAGARYNEQFF
TRBJ2-5	TRBV5-6	CASSTMETQYF
TRBJ2-3	TRBV12-3/TRBV12-4	CASSLVGVGSDTQYF
TRBJ2-5	TRBV7-8	CASSDTGDQETQYF
TRBJ1-3	TRBV4-2	CASSPGVGASSGNTIYF
TRBJ2-2	TRBV12-3/TRBV12-4	CASSSPLAKAGELFF
TRBJ2-5	TRBV12-3/TRBV12-4	CASMGLTQETQYF
TRBJ2-7	TRBV20-1	CSARVPGRPNEQYF
TRBJ2-2	TRBV12-3/TRBV12-4	CASTTGAGELFF
TRBJ2-5	TRBV7-9	CASSLEGRQGQQETQYF
TRBJ2-3	TRBV7-8	CASSLDSGGPGTDTQYF
TRBJ2-3	TRBV18	CASARGADTQYF
TRBJ2-3	TRBV20-1	CSASFPGAVDTQYF
TRBJ2-7	TRBV29-1	CSVEKQGHEQYF
TRBJ2-1	TRBV28	CASSLRPNEQFF
TRBJ2-1	TRBV11-3	CASSPRSEDTYNEQFF
TRBJ1-4	TRBV5-1	CASSGTTGDGWEKLFF
TRBJ2-1	TRBV5-5	CASSFGAGARNEQFF
TRBJ2-1	TRBV20-1	CSASPKDNEQFF
TRBJ1-4	TRBV5-1	CASRLDSPGEKLFF
TRBJ1-1	TRBV29-1	CSSIQIGGFGTEAFF
TRBJ2-1	TRBV4-2	CASSQALGRNQVDEQFF
TRBJ2-7	TRBV7-9	CASRATGGVFYEQYF
TRBJ2-3	TRBV6-5	CASSTGTALYTQYF
TRBJ2-2	TRBV7-2	CASSLSGRRGGGELFF
TRBJ2-1	TRBV4-1	CASSHPGNRLDEQFF
TRBJ2-1	TRBV5-1	CASSPGLAYYNEQFF
TRBJ2-2	TRBV12-3/TRBV12-4	CASSLAWTKTGELFF